Presented here are 5 T cell receptor beta chains from one specimen sequenced in a study of cytomegalovirus exposure and HLA in healthy donors. Primers for the PCR totalled 60 Vbeta and 13 Jbeta. TCRdb keeps only in-frame clones here, not all; method: immunoSEQ multiplex PCR. Of about 110,000 clones in the sample, less than 70% were seen once. Material: PBMCs. These receptors were collected from a woman in her twenties or thirties in good health and CMV-seronegative.

The V gene is TRBV18, the J gene TRBJ2-1; 9 nucleotides agree with TRBD2. The junction had 7 bases not matched to a gene; V was cut back by 0 bases and J by 4 bases. There are 17 residues in the CDR3. Germline values: CDR1 KGHSH, CDR2 LQKENI. The CDR3 nucleotides read TGTGCCAGCTCACCACCTGGCGGGAGGGCCCGTTACAATGAGCAGTTCTTC. Amino acids: CASSPPGGRARYNEQFF.

The chain carries TRBV5-1 and TRBJ1-5, with 9 bases identical to TRBD1. This CDR3 is 15 amino acids long. V was clipped by 4 bases and J by 4 bases; unmatched bases: 6. Germline-derived CDR1 and CDR2 are SGHRS and YFSETQ. CDR3 DNA: TGCGCCAGCAGCCCGGGACAGGGCCATAATCAGCCCCAGCATTTT. It codes for CASSPGQGHNQPQHF.

This chain uses TRBV11-1 with TRBJ2-3; TRBD2 might be the D (6 bases). CDR1 is SGHAT and CDR2 is FQDESV in the germline V gene (reference sequence). Trimming pared 1 base from V and 4 bases from J, leaving 9 bases between. The CDR3 sequence is 14 residues long. As DNA, the CDR3 is TGTGCCAGCAGCTTAGTACGGGAGTCAGATACGCAGTATTTT. Protein sequence: CASSLVRESDTQYF.

The chain combines TRBV7-8 with TRBJ1-3, with a tentative D call TRBD1 (6 bases). Germline V CDR1 and CDR2: SGHVS, FQNEAQ. Between the trimmed V and J ends, which lost 1 base and 4 bases, there was a span of 20 bases. This CDR3 comprises 18 residues. CDR3: CASSLGGLGGRKGNTIYF. CDR3 coding DNA: TGTGCCAGCAGCTTAGGGGGGTTGGGGGGGCGTAAGGGAAACACCATATATTTT. The whole variable domain, remainder taken from reference TRBV7-8 and TRBJ1-3, is GAGVSQSPRYKVAKRGQDVALRCDPISGHVSLFWYQQALGQGPEFLTYFQNEAQLDKSGLPSDRFFAERPEGSVSTLKIQRTQQEDSAVYLCASSLGGLGGRKGNTIYFGEGSWLTVV.

This sequence joins TRBV19 and TRBJ1-1, with TRBD1 matching over 10 bases. The V and J ends lost 9 bases and 0 bases, in that order; junction bases with no gene match: 13. Germline-derived CDR1 and CDR2 are LNHDA and SQIVND (reference sequence). The CDR3 loop spans 17 amino acids. The CDR3, as DNA: TGTGCCAGCACATCCCGGGACAGGGGCCCGCTGAACACTGAAGCTTTCTTT. It encodes CASTSRDRGPLNTEAFF.